The 5 T cell receptor beta chains presented below share a single source sample, sequenced in a study of beta chain features in type 1 diabetes. The study reverse transcribed the entire isolated RNA, so it sequenced expressed TCRB transcripts. Using immunoSEQ multiplex PCR, the repertoire was profiled, and TCRdb retains in-frame clones only, with some absent. The table includes hundreds of thousands of clones, roughly a sixth detected once. The sample comprised naive CD4+ T cells from blood. The receptors were sampled from a man aged 18 to 29 in good health.

The chain combines TRBV9 with TRBJ1-2, with TRBD1 matching over 10 bases. Germline V gene sequence: CDR1 SGDLS, CDR2 YYNGEE. V lost 4 bases, J lost 5 bases, and 2 bases stayed unmatched. There are 13 residues in the CDR3. The CDR3 sequence: CASSSGQGYGYTF. DNA for the CDR3: TGTGCCAGCAGCTCGGGACAGGGGTATGGCTACACCTTC.

This clone has just a few counts. The chain links TRBV10-3 to TRBJ2-7, with a tentative D call TRBD1 (6 bases). This CDR3 comprises 14 residues. CDR1 and CDR2 from the germline V gene are ENHRY and SYGVKD. V lost 0 bases to trimming and J lost 6 bases, with 12 bases between them. CDR3 protein: CAISESTGGGEQYF. As DNA, the CDR3 is TGTGCCATCAGTGAGTCGACAGGCGGAGGCGAGCAGTACTTC.

The J gene is TRBJ2-7, the V gene TRBV27, with TRBD1 matching 7 bases. The V gene's germline CDR1 is MNHEY and CDR2 SMNVEV (reference sequence). The CDR3 totals 14 residues. V dropped 5 bases and J dropped 3; count of bases not matched to a gene: 7. The CDR3 DNA reads TGTGCCAGCAGTATCCAGACAGGGAACTACGAGCAGTACTTC. Amino acids: CASSIQTGNYEQYF.

The table lists this clone with a few counts. The chain combines TRBV5-6 with TRBJ2-1; D unclear. This CDR3 has 11 residues. The germline V gene encodes CDR1 SGHDT and CDR2 YYEEEE. Deletions cut 1 base from V and 9 bases from J, with 5 bases between. CDR3 nucleotide sequence: TGTGCCAGCAGCTTGTTGAGTGAGCAGTTCTTC. Its protein is CASSLLSEQFF. The whole variable domain, remainder taken from reference TRBV5-6 and TRBJ2-1, is DAGVTQSPTHLIKTRGQQVTLRCSPKSGHDTVSWYQQALGQGPQFIFQYYEEEERQRGNFPDRFSGHQFPNYSSELNVNALLLGDSALYLCASSLLSEQFFGPGTRLTVL.

This chain uses TRBV7-8 with TRBJ2-1; D may be TRBD2 (5 bases). The CDR3 length is 15 residues. Trimming removed 4 bases at V and 6 bases at J, with 16 bases between. Germline V lookup: CDR1 SGHVS, CDR2 FQNEAQ. The CDR3 spells CASSSSRRAGNEQFF. CDR3 sequence (DNA): TGTGCCAGCAGCTCATCCCGACGGGCGGGCAATGAGCAGTTCTTC.